This entry concerns a single T cell receptor beta chain. Assay: immunoSEQ multiplex PCR; the TCRdb copy retains only in-frame clones and omits some. The repertoire holds roughly 260,000 clones, roughly four fifths seen once, with less than 4% in the top ten. Before they entered the study, exposed participants had met a COVID-19 case within 2 weeks. The sample belongs to a study of blood T cell repertoires in COVID-19. Overall study context: Spain, Italy and the United States supplied samples that represented acute and convalescent COVID-19.

Trimming pared 8 bases from V and 6 bases from J, leaving 17 bases between. The CDR3 totals 14 residues. From germline, CDR1 is SNHLY and CDR2 FYNNEI. Sequences were obtained from PBMCs or T cells enriched from blood (not recorded which). V usage is TRBV2 and J usage is TRBJ1-5, with D possibly matching TRBD1 (6 bases). The source is a woman between 40 and 55 years old who had been exposed to COVID-19. The CDR3 nucleotides read TGTGCCAGCGGTCCCACAGGGTCTGGTCAGCCCCAGCATTTT. Protein sequence: CASGPTGSGQPQHF.